The rows below give T cell receptor beta chains drawn from one sample of a study of control samples from healthy donors and cancer patients. TCRdb keeps only in-frame clones here, not all; method: immunoSEQ multiplex PCR. This table holds about 98,000 clones, roughly three quarters found once. Sequencing used blood. Receptors originate from a woman in her 30s in good health. Both conserved end residues are part of each CDR3. A D gene is named only where the DNA matches it firmly. Where a row states a size, it is once, few, many or the class of an expanded clone; other rows omit it.

j_call: TRBJ2-2; v_call: TRBV5-1; clone_size: few; d_call: TRBD2; cdr3_aa: CASSLTAGGNTGELFF; cdr3_nt: TGCGCCAGCAGCTTAACGGCGGGGGGAAACACCGGGGAGCTGTTTTTT
j_call: TRBJ2-1; v_call: TRBV7-6; clone_size: .; d_call: TRBD2; cdr3_aa: CASSKGVGGGGSNEQFF; cdr3_nt: TGTGCCAGCAGCAAAGGAGTCGGCGGGGGGGGATCAAATGAGCAGTTCTTC
j_call: TRBJ2-6; v_call: TRBV4-2; clone_size: .; d_call: .; cdr3_aa: CASSQETPDSGANVLTF; cdr3_nt: TGTGCCAGCAGCCAAGAGACGCCTGACTCTGGGGCCAACGTCCTGACTTTC
j_call: TRBJ2-5; v_call: TRBV15; clone_size: many; d_call: TRBD2; cdr3_aa: CATLPGLAGGQETQYF; cdr3_nt: TGTGCCACCTTGCCGGGACTAGCGGGGGGGCAGGAGACCCAGTACTTC
j_call: TRBJ2-5; v_call: TRBV5-1; clone_size: .; d_call: .; cdr3_aa: CASSPWGVETQYF; cdr3_nt: TGCGCCAGCAGCCCCTGGGGTGTAGAGACCCAGTACTTC
j_call: TRBJ2-3; v_call: TRBV11-2; clone_size: .; d_call: .; cdr3_aa: CASSSVLATDTQYF; cdr3_nt: TGTGCCAGCAGCTCCGTACTCGCCACAGATACGCAGTATTTT
j_call: TRBJ2-1; v_call: TRBV13; clone_size: .; d_call: TRBD2; cdr3_aa: CASSPTWTSGGPLNEQFF; cdr3_nt: TGTGCCAGCAGCCCGACCTGGACTAGCGGGGGGCCCCTAAATGAGCAGTTCTTC
j_call: TRBJ1-1; v_call: TRBV11-2; clone_size: few; d_call: .; cdr3_aa: CASSISGAGNTEAFF; cdr3_nt: TGTGCCAGCAGTATTTCAGGGGCGGGGAACACTGAAGCTTTCTTT
j_call: TRBJ2-7; v_call: TRBV10-2; clone_size: .; d_call: .; cdr3_aa: CASSESAGSYEQYF; cdr3_nt: TGCGCCAGCAGTGAGTCGGCCGGAAGCTACGAGCAGTACTTC
j_call: TRBJ2-5; v_call: TRBV6-1; clone_size: .; d_call: .; cdr3_aa: CASSEGEGFETQYF; cdr3_nt: TGTGCCAGCAGTGAAGGAGAGGGGTTCGAGACCCAGTACTTC
j_call: TRBJ1-1; v_call: TRBV18; clone_size: .; d_call: TRBD1; cdr3_aa: CASSLQGTGTEAFF; cdr3_nt: TGTGCCAGCTCTCTACAGGGGACGGGCACTGAAGCTTTCTTT
j_call: TRBJ1-5; v_call: TRBV2; clone_size: .; d_call: .; cdr3_aa: CASAPDFGNQPQHF; cdr3_nt: TGTGCCAGCGCACCTGACTTTGGCAATCAGCCCCAGCATTTT
j_call: TRBJ2-3; v_call: TRBV19; clone_size: .; d_call: .; cdr3_aa: CASSPGSLDTQYF; cdr3_nt: TGTGCCAGTAGTCCGGGGAGTTTAGATACGCAGTATTTT
j_call: TRBJ1-3; v_call: TRBV10-3; clone_size: .; d_call: .; cdr3_aa: CAISGTAGNTIYF; cdr3_nt: TGTGCCATCAGTGGGACAGCTGGAAACACCATATATTTT
j_call: TRBJ2-7; v_call: TRBV7-9; clone_size: .; d_call: .; cdr3_aa: CASSLGGLFYEQYF; cdr3_nt: TGTGCCAGCAGCTTAGGGGGGCTGTTCTACGAGCAGTACTTC
j_call: TRBJ1-5; v_call: TRBV6-2/TRBV6-3; clone_size: .; d_call: TRBD1; cdr3_aa: CASSYSKARGQPQHF; cdr3_nt: TGTGCCAGCAGTTACTCGAAGGCCAGGGGGCAGCCCCAGCATTTT
j_call: TRBJ2-5; v_call: TRBV15; clone_size: .; d_call: .; cdr3_aa: CATSRDISGSVTQYF; cdr3_nt: TGTGCCACCAGCAGAGATATTTCGGGGTCGGTGACCCAGTACTTC
j_call: TRBJ1-5; v_call: TRBV7-8; clone_size: .; d_call: .; cdr3_aa: CASSPGGSQPQHF; cdr3_nt: TGTGCCAGCAGCCCGGGGGGGTCTCAGCCCCAGCATTTT
j_call: TRBJ2-7; v_call: TRBV6-6; clone_size: once; d_call: .; cdr3_aa: CASRPTGGEYEQYF; cdr3_nt: TGTGCCAGCAGACCCACTGGCGGGGAATACGAGCAGTACTTC
j_call: TRBJ2-1; v_call: TRBV9; clone_size: .; d_call: .; cdr3_aa: CASSVVGRGNEQFF; cdr3_nt: TGTGCCAGCAGCGTAGTTGGGCGGGGTAATGAGCAGTTCTTC
j_call: TRBJ1-2; v_call: TRBV6-2/TRBV6-3; clone_size: once; d_call: .; cdr3_aa: CASSYDGTNYGYTF; cdr3_nt: TGTGCCAGCAGTTACGACGGTACTAACTATGGCTACACCTTC
j_call: TRBJ1-1; v_call: TRBV19; clone_size: few; d_call: .; cdr3_aa: CASSIDSRNTEAFF; cdr3_nt: TGTGCCAGTAGTATAGACAGCCGAAACACTGAAGCTTTCTTT
j_call: TRBJ2-7; v_call: TRBV5-5; clone_size: .; d_call: .; cdr3_aa: CASSLGVQEQYF; cdr3_nt: TGTGCCAGCAGCTTGGGTGTCCAGGAGCAGTACTTC
j_call: TRBJ1-1; v_call: TRBV10-3; clone_size: .; d_call: TRBD1; cdr3_aa: CATLGQMNTEAFF; cdr3_nt: TGTGCCACCCTGGGACAGATGAACACTGAAGCTTTCTTT
j_call: TRBJ2-7; v_call: TRBV7-2; clone_size: .; d_call: TRBD2; cdr3_aa: CASKNGGGLNYEQYF; cdr3_nt: TGTGCCAGCAAAAACGGGGGGGGCCTCAATTACGAGCAGTACTTC
j_call: TRBJ1-2; v_call: TRBV2; clone_size: .; d_call: TRBD1; cdr3_aa: CASSEQTGGYGYTF; cdr3_nt: TGTGCCAGCAGTGAGCAGACAGGGGGGTATGGCTACACCTTC
j_call: TRBJ2-7; v_call: TRBV29-1; clone_size: .; d_call: TRBD1; cdr3_aa: CSVEDLQTGGYYEQYF; cdr3_nt: TGCAGCGTTGAAGATCTTCAGACAGGGGGGTACTACGAGCAGTACTTC
j_call: TRBJ2-6; v_call: TRBV27; clone_size: .; d_call: TRBD2; cdr3_aa: CASSRLAGGPGANVLTF; cdr3_nt: TGTGCCAGCAGCCGACTAGCGGGGGGGCCTGGGGCCAACGTCCTGACTTTC
j_call: TRBJ1-2; v_call: TRBV30; clone_size: .; d_call: .; cdr3_aa: CAWSVDGYGYTF; cdr3_nt: TGTGCCTGGAGTGTAGACGGCTATGGCTACACCTTC
j_call: TRBJ2-1; v_call: TRBV7-2; clone_size: .; d_call: .; cdr3_aa: CASSLGFRPPYNEQFF; cdr3_nt: TGTGCCAGCAGCTTAGGGTTTCGACCTCCCTACAATGAGCAGTTCTTC
j_call: TRBJ2-3; v_call: TRBV27; clone_size: .; d_call: .; cdr3_aa: CASTRARPAVDTQYF; cdr3_nt: TGTGCCAGCACTAGGGCCAGGCCAGCGGTAGATACGCAGTATTTT